This T cell receptor beta chain was profiled in a study of T cells expressing NK-cell markers. TCRdb re-called the 5' RACE reads and catalogs CDR3 proteins one per entry, DNA excluded. Recorded for this sample: under 600,000 distinct CDR3 sequences. Germline CDR1 and CDR2: GTSNPN and SVGIG (reference sequence). This CDR3 region has 13 residues. The sample comprised blood T cells: a sorted CD56 or NKG2C T cell subset, CD4+ or CD8+ T cells, or bulk PBMC T cells (not recorded which). The chain couples TRBV30 to TRBJ2-2; the D gene TCRdb calls, TRBD2, cannot be checked with no DNA. This clonotype originated in a woman in her 50s in good health. The CDR3 is CAWSSGRAGELFF.